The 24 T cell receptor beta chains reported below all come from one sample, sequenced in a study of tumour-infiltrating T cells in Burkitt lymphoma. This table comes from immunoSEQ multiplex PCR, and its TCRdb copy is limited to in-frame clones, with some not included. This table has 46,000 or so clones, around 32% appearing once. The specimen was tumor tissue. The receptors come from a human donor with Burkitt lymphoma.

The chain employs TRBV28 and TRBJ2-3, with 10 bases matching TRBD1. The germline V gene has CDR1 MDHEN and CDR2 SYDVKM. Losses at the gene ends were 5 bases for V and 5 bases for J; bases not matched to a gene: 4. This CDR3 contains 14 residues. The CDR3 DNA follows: TGTGCCAGCAGTAGGGACAGGGGTATAGATACGCAGTATTTT. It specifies CASSRDRGIDTQYF.

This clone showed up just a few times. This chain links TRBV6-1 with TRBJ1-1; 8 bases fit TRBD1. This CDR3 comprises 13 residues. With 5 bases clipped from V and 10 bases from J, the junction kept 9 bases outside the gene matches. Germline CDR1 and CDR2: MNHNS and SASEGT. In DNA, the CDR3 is TGTGCCAGCAGTTGGACAGGGAGTGTGGGAGCTTTCTTT. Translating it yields CASSWTGSVGAFF.

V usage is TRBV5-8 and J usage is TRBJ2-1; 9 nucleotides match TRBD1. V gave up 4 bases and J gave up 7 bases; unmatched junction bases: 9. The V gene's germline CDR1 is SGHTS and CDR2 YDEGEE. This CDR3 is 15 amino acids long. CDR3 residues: CASSGWDRARNEQFF. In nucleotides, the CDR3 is TGTGCCAGCAGCGGCTGGGACAGGGCGAGGAATGAGCAGTTCTTC.

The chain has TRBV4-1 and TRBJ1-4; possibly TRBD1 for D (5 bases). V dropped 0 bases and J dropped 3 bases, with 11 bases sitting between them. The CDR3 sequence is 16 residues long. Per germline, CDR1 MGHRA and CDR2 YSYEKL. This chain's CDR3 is CASSQDSGLSNEKLFF. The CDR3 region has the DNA TGCGCCAGCAGCCAAGATTCGGGACTATCTAATGAAAAACTGTTTTTT.

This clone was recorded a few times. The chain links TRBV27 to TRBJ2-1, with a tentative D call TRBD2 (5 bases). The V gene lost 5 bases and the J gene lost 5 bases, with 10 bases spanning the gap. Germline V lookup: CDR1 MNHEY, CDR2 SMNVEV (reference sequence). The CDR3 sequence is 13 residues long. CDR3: CASSLSGNNEQFF. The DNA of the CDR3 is TGTGCCAGCAGTCTCTCCGGGAACAATGAGCAGTTCTTC.

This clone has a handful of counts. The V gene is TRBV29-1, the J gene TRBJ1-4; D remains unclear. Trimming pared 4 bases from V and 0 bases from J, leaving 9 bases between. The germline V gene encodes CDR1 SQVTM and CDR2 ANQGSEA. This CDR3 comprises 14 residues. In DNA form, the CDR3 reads TGCAGCGTTGCTGCGGGGTCAACTAATGAAAAACTGTTTTTT. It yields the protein CSVAAGSTNEKLFF. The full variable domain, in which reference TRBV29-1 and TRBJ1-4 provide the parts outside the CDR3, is SAVISQKPSRDICQRGTSLTIQCQVDSQVTMMFWYRQQPGQSLTLIATANQGSEATYESGFVIDKFPISRPNLTFSTLTVSNMSPEDSSIYLCSVAAGSTNEKLFFGSGTQLSVL.

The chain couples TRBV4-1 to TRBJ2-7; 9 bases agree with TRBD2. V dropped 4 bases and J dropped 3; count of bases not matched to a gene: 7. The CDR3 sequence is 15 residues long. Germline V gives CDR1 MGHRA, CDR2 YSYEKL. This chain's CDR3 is CASSPSGGRSYEQYF. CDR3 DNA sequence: TGCGCCAGCAGCCCAAGCGGGGGGCGCAGCTACGAGCAGTACTTC.

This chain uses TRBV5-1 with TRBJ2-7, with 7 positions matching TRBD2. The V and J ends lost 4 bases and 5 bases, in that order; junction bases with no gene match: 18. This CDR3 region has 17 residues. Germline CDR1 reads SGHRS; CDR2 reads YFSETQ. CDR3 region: CASSAYPTGAGVDEQYF. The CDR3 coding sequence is TGCGCCAGCAGCGCCTACCCTACCGGGGCGGGGGTTGACGAGCAGTACTTC. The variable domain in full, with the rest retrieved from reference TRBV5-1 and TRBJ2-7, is KAGVTQTPRYLIKTRGQQVTLSCSPISGHRSVSWYQQTPGQGLQFLFEYFSETQRNKGNFPGRFSGRQFSNSRSEMNVSTLELGDSALYLCASSAYPTGAGVDEQYFGPGTRLTVT.

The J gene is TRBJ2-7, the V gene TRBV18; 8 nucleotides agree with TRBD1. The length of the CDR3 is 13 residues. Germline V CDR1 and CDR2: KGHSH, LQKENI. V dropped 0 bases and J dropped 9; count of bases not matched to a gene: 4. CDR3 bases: TGTGCCAGCTCACCACCGGACAGGGTATGGCAGTACTTC. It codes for CASSPPDRVWQYF.

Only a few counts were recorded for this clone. CDR3 sequence: CASADRSSTDTQYF. The CDR3 nucleotides read TGCGCCAGCGCTGACAGATCTTCCACAGATACGCAGTATTTT. The genes are TRBV10-2 and TRBJ2-3, with a possible D match to TRBD1 (5 bases). V was cut by 8 bases and J by 2 bases, with 14 bases left in between. Germline lookup yields CDR1 WSHSY and CDR2 SAAADI. The CDR3 has 14 residues.

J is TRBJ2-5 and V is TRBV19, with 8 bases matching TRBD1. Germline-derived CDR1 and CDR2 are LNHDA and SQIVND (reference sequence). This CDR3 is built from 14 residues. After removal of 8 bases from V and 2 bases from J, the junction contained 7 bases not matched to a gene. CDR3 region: CASSARGRQETQYF. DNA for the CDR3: TGTGCCAGTTCAGCCAGGGGGCGGCAAGAGACCCAGTACTTC.

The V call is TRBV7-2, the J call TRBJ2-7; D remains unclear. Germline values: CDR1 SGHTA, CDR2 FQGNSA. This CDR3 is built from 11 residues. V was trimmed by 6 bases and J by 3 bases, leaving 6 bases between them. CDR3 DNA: TGTGCCAGCAGTTATTACTACGAGCAGTACTTC. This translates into CASSYYYEQYF.

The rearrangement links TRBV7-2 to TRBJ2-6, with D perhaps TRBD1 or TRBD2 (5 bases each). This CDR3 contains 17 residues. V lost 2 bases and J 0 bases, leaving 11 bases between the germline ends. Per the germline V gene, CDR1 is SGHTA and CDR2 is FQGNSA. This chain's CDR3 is CASSLRWGSSGANVLTF. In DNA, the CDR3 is TGTGCCAGCAGCTTAAGGTGGGGGAGCTCTGGGGCCAACGTCCTGACTTTC. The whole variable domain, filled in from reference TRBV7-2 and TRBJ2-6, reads GAGVSQSPSNKVTEKGKDVELRCDPISGHTALYWYRQSLGQGLEFLIYFQGNSAPDKSGLPSDRFSAERTGGSVSTLTIQRTQQEDSAVYLCASSLRWGSSGANVLTFGAGSRLTVL.

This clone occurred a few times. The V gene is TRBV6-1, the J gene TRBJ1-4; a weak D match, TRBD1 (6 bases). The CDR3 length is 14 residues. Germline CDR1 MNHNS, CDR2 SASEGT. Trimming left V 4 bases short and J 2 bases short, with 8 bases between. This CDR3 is CASSVTGTNEKLFF. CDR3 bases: TGTGCCAGCAGTGTAACAGGGACTAATGAAAAACTGTTTTTT.

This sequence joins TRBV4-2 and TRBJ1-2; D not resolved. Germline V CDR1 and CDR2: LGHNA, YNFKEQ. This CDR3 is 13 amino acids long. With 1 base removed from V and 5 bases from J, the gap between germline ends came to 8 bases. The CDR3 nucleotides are TGTGCCAGCAGCCAAGCCGGGTCGTATGGCTACACCTTC. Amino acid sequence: CASSQAGSYGYTF.

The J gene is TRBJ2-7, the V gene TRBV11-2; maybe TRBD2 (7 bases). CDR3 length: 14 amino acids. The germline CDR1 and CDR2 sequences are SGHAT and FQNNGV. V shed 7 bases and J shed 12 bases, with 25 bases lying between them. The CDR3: CASNRGGGIRSAYF. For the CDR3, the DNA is TGTGCCAGCAACCGAGGGGGGGGAATCCGTTCAGCGTACTTC.

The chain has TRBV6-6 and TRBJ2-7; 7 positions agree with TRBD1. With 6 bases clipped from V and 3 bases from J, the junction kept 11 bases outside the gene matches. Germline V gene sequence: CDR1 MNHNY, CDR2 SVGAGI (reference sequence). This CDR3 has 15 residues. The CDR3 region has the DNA TGTGCCAGCAGCCCACCGGGACAGCGAGACTACGAGCAGTACTTC. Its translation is CASSPPGQRDYEQYF.

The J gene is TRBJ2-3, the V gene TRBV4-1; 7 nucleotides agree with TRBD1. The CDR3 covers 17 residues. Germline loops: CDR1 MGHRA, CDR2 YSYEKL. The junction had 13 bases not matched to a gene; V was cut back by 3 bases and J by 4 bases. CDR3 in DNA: TGCGCCAGCAGCCACAGACAGGGTGGGCGTCTCGCAGATACGCAGTATTTT. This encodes CASSHRQGGRLADTQYF.

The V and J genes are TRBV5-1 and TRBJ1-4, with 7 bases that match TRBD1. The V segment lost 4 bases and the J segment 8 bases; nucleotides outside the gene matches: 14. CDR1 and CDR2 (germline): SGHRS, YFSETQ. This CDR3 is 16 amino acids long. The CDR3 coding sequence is TGCGCCAGCAGCAAACTAGCGGACAGGACCTTAGAAAAACTGTTTTTT. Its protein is CASSKLADRTLEKLFF.

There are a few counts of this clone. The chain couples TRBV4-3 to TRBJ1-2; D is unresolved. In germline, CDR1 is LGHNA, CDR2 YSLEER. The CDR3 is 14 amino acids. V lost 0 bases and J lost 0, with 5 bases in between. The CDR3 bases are TGCGCCAGCAGCCAAGATCGGTCTAACTATGGCTACACCTTC. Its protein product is CASSQDRSNYGYTF.

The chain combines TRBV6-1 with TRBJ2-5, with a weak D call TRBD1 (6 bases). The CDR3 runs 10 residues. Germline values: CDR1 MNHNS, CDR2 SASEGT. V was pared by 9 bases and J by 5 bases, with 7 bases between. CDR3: CASQGETQYF. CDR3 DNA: TGTGCCAGTCAGGGGGAGACCCAGTACTTC.

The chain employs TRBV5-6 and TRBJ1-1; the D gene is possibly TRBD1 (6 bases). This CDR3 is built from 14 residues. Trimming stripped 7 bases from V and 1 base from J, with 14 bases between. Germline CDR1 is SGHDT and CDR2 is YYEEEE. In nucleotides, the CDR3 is TGTGCCAGCGTAAGGGGGTGGGGGAACACTGAAGCTTTCTTT. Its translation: CASVRGWGNTEAFF.

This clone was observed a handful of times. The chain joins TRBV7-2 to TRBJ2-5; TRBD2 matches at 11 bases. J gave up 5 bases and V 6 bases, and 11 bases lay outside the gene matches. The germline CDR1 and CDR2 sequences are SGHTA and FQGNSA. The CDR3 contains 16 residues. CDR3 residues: CASSYRPASGGETQYF. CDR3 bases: TGTGCCAGCAGTTACCGGCCCGCTAGCGGGGGGGAGACCCAGTACTTC.

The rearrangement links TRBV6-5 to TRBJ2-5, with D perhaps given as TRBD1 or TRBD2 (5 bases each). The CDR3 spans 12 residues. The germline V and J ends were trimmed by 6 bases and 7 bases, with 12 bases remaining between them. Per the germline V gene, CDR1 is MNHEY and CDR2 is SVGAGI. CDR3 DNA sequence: TGTGCCAGCAGAGCCGGGACCGCGACCCAGTACTTC. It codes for CASRAGTATQYF.